Listed here are 5 T cell receptor beta chains from one sample, sequenced in a study of blood T cell repertoires in COVID-19. Measured with immunoSEQ multiplex PCR; TCRdb has only the in-frame clones, and not every one. The table includes some 150,000 clones, 75% to 90% detected once. The sequencing input was peripheral blood. Receptors were obtained from a human donor in a cohort sampled during active COVID-19.

CDR3 sequence: CASWGQGGNTIYF. In DNA, the CDR3 is TGTGCCAGCTGGGGACAGGGTGGAAACACCATATATTTT. This chain links TRBV6-5 with TRBJ1-3; 9 bases map to TRBD1. CDR3 size: 13 residues. J was trimmed by 3 bases and V by 8 bases; bases with no gene match: 2. Per the germline V gene, CDR1 is MNHEY and CDR2 is SVGAGI.

V gene TRBV28 combines with J gene TRBJ2-5, with D maybe TRBD1 (6 bases). Trimming cost V 4 bases and J 5 bases, with 20 bases left between them. This CDR3 region has 16 residues. Germline-derived CDR1 and CDR2 are MDHEN and SYDVKM. The CDR3 protein is CASSWVGGGATETQYF. CDR3 bases: TGTGCCAGCAGTTGGGTCGGTGGGGGCGCTACGGAGACCCAGTACTTC.

V usage is TRBV28 and J usage is TRBJ2-7, with 16 bases that match TRBD2. CDR3 length equals 19 residues. Unmatched junction bases numbered 12, after V lost 4 bases and J lost 3 bases. Per germline, CDR1 MDHEN and CDR2 SYDVKM. DNA of the CDR3: TGTGCCAGCAGTTCGGACATACCGGGACTAGCGGGAGGGCTCTACGAGCAGTACGTC. Translated, it gives CASSSDIPGLAGGLYEQYV.

Ten or more counts support this clone. The chain has TRBV2 and TRBJ1-2; possible D gene TRBD1, 5 bases. V shed 6 bases and J shed 4 bases, with 15 bases lying between them. The germline V gene encodes CDR1 SNHLY and CDR2 FYNNEI. This CDR3 is built from 14 residues. The chain's CDR3 is CASRGGETSYGYTF. In DNA, the CDR3 is TGTGCCAGCAGGGGGGGGGAGACCTCCTATGGCTACACCTTC.

The rearrangement joins TRBV5-5 to TRBJ1-1; 7 nucleotides agree with TRBD1. V dropped 5 bases and J dropped 4; count of bases not matched to a gene: 11. Germline loops: CDR1 SGHKS, CDR2 YYEKEE (reference sequence). This CDR3 has 15 residues. The CDR3 loop reads CASRGDSLQFTEAFF. Written as DNA, the CDR3 is TGTGCCAGCAGGGGGGACAGCCTCCAGTTCACTGAAGCTTTCTTT. Drawing the rest from reference TRBV5-5 and TRBJ1-1, the complete variable domain is DAGVTQSPTHLIKTRGQQVTLRCSPISGHKSVSWYQQVLGQGPQFIFQYYEKEERGRGNFPDRFSARQFPNYSSELNVNALLLGDSALYLCASRGDSLQFTEAFFGQGTRLTVV.